This T cell receptor beta chain was identified in a study of OX40 agonist ivuxolimab in advanced cancers. On the study more broadly: Mean age approximately 55 years, range roughly 20 to 85; roughly 82% male.

With 5 bases removed from V and 4 bases from J, the gap between germline ends came to 11 bases. The CDR3 length is 13 residues. CDR1 and CDR2 from the germline V gene are LNHDA and SQIVND (reference sequence). Assay: immunoSEQ multiplex PCR; the TCRdb copy retains only in-frame clones and omits some. The sample records over 50,000 clones, 82% being singletons. The chain couples TRBV19 to TRBJ1-2; a weak D match, TRBD1 (6 bases). The sequenced sample was CD4+ or CD8+ T cells sorted from blood, obtained in a trial of the OX40 agonist ivuxolimab. The sequence derives from an adult with an advanced solid tumor such as melanoma, head and neck, liver or kidney cancer. DNA of the CDR3: TGTGCCAGTAGTTCCGGACAGCGCTATGGCTACACCTTC. Its protein is CASSSGQRYGYTF.